A single sample is the source of the 3 T cell receptor beta chains below, sequenced in a study of T cells in Graves' hyperthyroidism and ophthalmopathy. Authors of the study amplified TCR beta CDR3 regions from RNA transcripts. A set of HTBI primers served as the primers for a first-round RT-PCR of the TCR CDR3. TCRdb re-called the multiplex PCR reads through MiXCR, storing one row per CDR3 protein. This sample has 450,000 to 700,000 distinct CDR3 sequences, with under 60% found just once. The specimen sequenced was peripheral blood or thyroid tissue (not recorded which). Every receptor here comes from an adult woman with Graves' disease, either hyperthyroidism or ophthalmopathy (not recorded which).

The rearrangement links TRBV2 to TRBJ1-1; D not resolved. Germline V gene lookup returns CDR1 SNHLY and CDR2 FYNNEI. The CDR3 runs 13 residues. V was pared by 8 bases and J by 2 bases, with 12 bases between. CDR3 sequence: CASGYSGNTEAFF. The CDR3, as DNA: TGTGCCAGCGGATACTCTGGAAACACTGAAGCTTTCTTT.

The V call is TRBV7-9, the J call TRBJ2-7; D is possibly TRBD1 (6 bases). CDR1 is SEHNR, CDR2 FQNEAQ, per germline (reference sequence). V was pared by 7 bases and J by 0 bases, with 10 bases between. There are 13 residues in the CDR3. As DNA, the CDR3 is TGTGCCAGCAAGGGGGTAGCCTCCTACGAGCAGTACTTC. Translating it yields CASKGVASYEQYF.

V and J are TRBV10-3 and TRBJ2-7; TRBD2 matches at 7 bases. V lost 6 bases and J lost 5; bases outside the gene matches: 10. The CDR3 runs to 14 residues. CDR1 ENHRY and CDR2 SYGVKD come from the germline V gene. CDR3 region: CAIRKTSTLDEQYF. CDR3 DNA sequence: TGTGCCATCAGAAAGACTAGCACCCTTGACGAGCAGTACTTC.